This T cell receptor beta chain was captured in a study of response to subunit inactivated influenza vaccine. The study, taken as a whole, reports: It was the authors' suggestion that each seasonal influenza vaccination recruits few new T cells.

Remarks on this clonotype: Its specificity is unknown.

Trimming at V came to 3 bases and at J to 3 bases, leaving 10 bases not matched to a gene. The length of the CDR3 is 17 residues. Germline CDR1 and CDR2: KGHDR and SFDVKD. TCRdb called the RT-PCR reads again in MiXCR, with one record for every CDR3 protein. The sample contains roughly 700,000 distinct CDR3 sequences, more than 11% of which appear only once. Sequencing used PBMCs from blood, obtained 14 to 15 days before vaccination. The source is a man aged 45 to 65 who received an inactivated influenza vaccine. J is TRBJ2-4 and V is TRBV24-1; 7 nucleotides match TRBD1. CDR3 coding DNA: TGTGCCACCAGTGATCCGGACACAGCAGGGGGCAAAAACATTCAGTACTTC. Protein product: CATSDPDTAGGKNIQYF.